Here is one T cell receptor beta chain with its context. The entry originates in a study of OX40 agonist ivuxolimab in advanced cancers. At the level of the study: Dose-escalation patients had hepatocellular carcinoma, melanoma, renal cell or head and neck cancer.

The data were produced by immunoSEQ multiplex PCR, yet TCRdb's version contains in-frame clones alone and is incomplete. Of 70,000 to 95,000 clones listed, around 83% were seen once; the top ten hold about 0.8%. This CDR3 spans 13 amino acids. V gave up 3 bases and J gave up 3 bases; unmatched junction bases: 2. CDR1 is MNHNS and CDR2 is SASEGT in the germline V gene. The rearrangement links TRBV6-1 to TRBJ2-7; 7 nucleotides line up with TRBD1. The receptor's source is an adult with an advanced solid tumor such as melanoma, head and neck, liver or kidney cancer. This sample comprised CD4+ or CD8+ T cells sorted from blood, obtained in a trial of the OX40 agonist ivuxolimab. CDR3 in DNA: TGTGCCAGCAGTGAGGGACAGAACTACGAGCAGTACTTC. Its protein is CASSEGQNYEQYF.